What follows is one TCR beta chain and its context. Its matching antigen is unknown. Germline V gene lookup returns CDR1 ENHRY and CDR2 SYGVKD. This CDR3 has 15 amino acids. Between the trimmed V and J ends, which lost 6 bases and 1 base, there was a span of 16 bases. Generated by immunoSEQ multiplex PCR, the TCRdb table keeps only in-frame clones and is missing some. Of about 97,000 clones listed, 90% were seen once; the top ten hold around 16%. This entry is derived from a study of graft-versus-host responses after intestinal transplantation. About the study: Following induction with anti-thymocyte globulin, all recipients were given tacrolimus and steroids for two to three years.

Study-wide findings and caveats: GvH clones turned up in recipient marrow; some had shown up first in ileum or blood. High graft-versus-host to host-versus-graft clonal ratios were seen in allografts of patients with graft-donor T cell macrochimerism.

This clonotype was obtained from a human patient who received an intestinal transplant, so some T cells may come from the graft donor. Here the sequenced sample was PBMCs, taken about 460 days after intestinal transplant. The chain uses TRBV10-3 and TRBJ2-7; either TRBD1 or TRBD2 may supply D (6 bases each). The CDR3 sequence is CAISTGRGGSYEQYF. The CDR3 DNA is TGTGCCATCAGCACAGGGAGAGGGGGGTCCTACGAGCAGTACTTC.